This T cell receptor (beta chain) is from a study of blood T cells in healthy people across ages. Peripheral blood samples of 9 to 10 milliliters were drawn from each donor. There were at least 5.5 micrograms of total RNA extracted from every sample. The second PCR ran roughly 7 to 12 cycles with a sample-barcoded 5' primer and J-beta primers. MiXCR was run by TCRdb on the 5' RACE reads, yielding one entry per CDR3 protein. The data hold over 1,500,000 distinct CDR3 sequences, with 35% to 50% observed a single time. CDR3 size: 14 residues. CDR1 SGHVS and CDR2 FQNEAQ come from the germline V gene. V gave up 4 bases and J gave up 9 bases; unmatched junction bases: 6.

Specimen: blood. The receptor comes from a human donor in good health. The V and J genes are TRBV7-8 and TRBJ2-2, with 9 positions matching TRBD1. CDR3 in DNA: TGTGCCAGCAGCTCCAGACAGGGGGACCGGGAGCTGTTTTTT. It yields the protein CASSSRQGDRELFF.